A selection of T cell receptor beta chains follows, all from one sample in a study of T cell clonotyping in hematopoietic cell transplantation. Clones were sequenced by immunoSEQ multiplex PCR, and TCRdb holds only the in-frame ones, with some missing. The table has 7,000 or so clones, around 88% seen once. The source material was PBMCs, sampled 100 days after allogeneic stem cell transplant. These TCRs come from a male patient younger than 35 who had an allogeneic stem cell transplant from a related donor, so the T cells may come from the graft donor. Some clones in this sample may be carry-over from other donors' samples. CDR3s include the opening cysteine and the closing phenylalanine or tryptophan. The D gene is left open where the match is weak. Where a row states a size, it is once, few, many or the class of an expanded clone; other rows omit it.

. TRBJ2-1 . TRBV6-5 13 CASSSLGGEEQFF TGTGCCAGCAGTTCCTTAGGGGGGGAAGAGCAGTTCTTC
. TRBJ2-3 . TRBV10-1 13 CASSSGSTDTQYF TGCGCCAGCAGCTCGGGGAGCACAGATACGCAGTATTTT
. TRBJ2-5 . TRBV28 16 CASSSPRGAVGETQYF TGTGCCAGCAGTTCCCCGAGGGGGGCAGTAGGAGAGACCCAGTACTTC
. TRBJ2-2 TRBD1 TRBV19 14 CASSQGAGTGELFF TGTGCCAGTAGCCAGGGGGCGGGTACCGGGGAGCTGTTTTTT
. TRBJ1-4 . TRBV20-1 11 CSLWRNEKLFF TGCAGTTTATGGCGGAATGAAAAACTGTTTTTT
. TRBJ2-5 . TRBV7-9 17 CASSLAMASRQQETQYF TGTGCCAGCAGCTTAGCAATGGCGAGTCGACAGCAAGAGACCCAGTACTTC
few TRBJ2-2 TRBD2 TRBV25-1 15 CASSEASGRAGELFF TGTGCCAGCAGTGAAGCTAGCGGGAGGGCCGGGGAGCTGTTTTTT
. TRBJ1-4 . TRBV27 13 CASSFNLDEKLFF TGTGCCAGCAGTTTCAACCTCGATGAAAAACTGTTTTTT
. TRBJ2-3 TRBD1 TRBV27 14 CASTPRTGEDTQYF TGTGCCAGCACTCCTCGGACAGGGGAGGATACGCAGTATTTT
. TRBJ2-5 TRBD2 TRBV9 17 CASSVATSLAGGETQYF TGTGCCAGCAGCGTAGCAACATCACTAGCGGGAGGAGAGACCCAGTACTTC
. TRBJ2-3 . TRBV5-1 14 CASSRGTPTDTQYF TGCGCCAGCAGTAGGGGGACCCCCACAGATACGCAGTATTTT
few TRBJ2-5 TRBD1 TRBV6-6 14 CASSPRQGHETQYF TGTGCCAGCAGTCCCCGACAGGGTCACGAGACCCAGTACTTC
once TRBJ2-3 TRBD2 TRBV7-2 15 CASSFQGLAGDTQYF TGTGCCAGCAGCTTTCAGGGACTAGCGGGAGATACGCAGTATTTT
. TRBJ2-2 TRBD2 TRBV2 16 CASRALGGRVSGELFF TGTGCCAGCAGAGCTCTTGGCGGGAGGGTCAGCGGGGAGCTGTTTTTT
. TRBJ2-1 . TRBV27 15 CASSSGGSSYNEQFF TGTGCCAGCAGTTCAGGAGGAAGCTCCTACAATGAGCAGTTCTTC
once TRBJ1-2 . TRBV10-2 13 CASSESRRVGYTF TGCGCCAGCAGTGAGTCGAGGAGGGTGGGATACACCTTC
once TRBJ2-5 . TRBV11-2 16 CASSLTPVVGGETQYF TGTGCCAGCAGCTTAACACCTGTGGTCGGCGGAGAGACCCAGTACTTC
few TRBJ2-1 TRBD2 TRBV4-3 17 CASSHTQGGLAYNEQFF TGCGCCAGCAGCCACACGCAGGGGGGACTAGCGTACAATGAGCAGTTCTTC
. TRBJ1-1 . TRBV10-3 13 CAISRDLGTEAFF TGTGCCATCAGCCGGGACTTGGGCACTGAAGCTTTCTTT
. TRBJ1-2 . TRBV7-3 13 CASSTFEGDGYTF TGTGCCAGCAGCACCTTCGAGGGCGATGGCTACACCTTC
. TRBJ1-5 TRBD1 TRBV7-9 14 CASSPGTANQPQHF TGTGCCAGCAGCCCCGGGACAGCGAACCAGCCCCAGCATTTT
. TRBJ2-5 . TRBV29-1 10 CSVRWETQYF TGCAGCGTCCGTTGGGAGACCCAGTACTTC
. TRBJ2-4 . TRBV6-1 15 CASSEGGTRINIQYF TGTGCCAGCAGTGAAGGGGGGACCCGAATAAACATTCAGTACTTC
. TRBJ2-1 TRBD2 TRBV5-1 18 CASSPEGLAGVSYNEQFF TGCGCCAGCAGCCCGGAGGGACTAGCGGGAGTTTCCTACAATGAGCAGTTCTTC
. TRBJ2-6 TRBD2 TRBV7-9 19 CASSSRLAGGRSGANVLTF TGTGCCAGCAGCTCGAGACTAGCGGGAGGTAGATCTGGGGCCAACGTCCTGACTTTC
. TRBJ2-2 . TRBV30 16 CAWSVRGSLNTGELFF TGTGCCTGGAGTGTACGGGGATCCCTTAACACCGGGGAGCTGTTTTTT
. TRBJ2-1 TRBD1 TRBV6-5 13 CASRTGTANEQFF TGTGCCAGCAGAACCGGGACAGCGAATGAGCAGTTCTTC
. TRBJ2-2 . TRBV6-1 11 CASSELGELFF TGTGCCAGCAGTGAGTTGGGGGAGCTGTTTTTT
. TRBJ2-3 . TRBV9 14 CASSGTRGSDTQYF TGTGCCAGCTCCGGGACCCGGGGATCAGATACGCAGTATTTT
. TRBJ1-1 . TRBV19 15 CASSIGGSPNTEAFF TGTGCCAGTAGTATCGGTGGGTCCCCCAACACTGAAGCTTTCTTT
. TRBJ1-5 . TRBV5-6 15 CASSLSWDSNQPQHF TGTGCCAGCAGCTTGTCCTGGGACAGCAATCAGCCCCAGCATTTT
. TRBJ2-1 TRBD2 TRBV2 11 CASRREAEQFF TGTGCCAGCAGGCGGGAGGCTGAGCAGTTCTTC
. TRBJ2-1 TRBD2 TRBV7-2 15 CASSQTSGSGLEQFF TGTGCCAGCAGCCAGACTAGCGGGAGCGGTCTGGAGCAGTTCTTC
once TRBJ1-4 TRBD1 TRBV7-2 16 CASSLAVATGNEKLFF TGTGCCAGCAGCTTAGCGGTAGCGACAGGGAATGAAAAACTGTTTTTT
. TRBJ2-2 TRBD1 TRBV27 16 CASSSLPGQGTGELFF TGTGCCAGCAGTTCACTCCCGGGACAGGGCACCGGGGAGCTGTTTTTT
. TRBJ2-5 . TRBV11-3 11 CASSFEETQYF TGTGCCAGCAGCTTTGAAGAGACCCAGTACTTC
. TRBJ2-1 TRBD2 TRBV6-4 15 CASSDSAGGFGEQFF TGTGCCAGCAGTGACTCCGCGGGAGGGTTCGGTGAGCAGTTCTTC
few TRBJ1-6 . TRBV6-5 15 CASSYHSKGNSPLHF TGTGCCAGCAGTTACCACTCAAAGGGCAATTCACCCCTCCACTTT
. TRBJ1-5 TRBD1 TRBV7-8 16 CASSSRTGGSNQPQHF TGTGCCAGCAGCTCTAGGACAGGGGGTAGCAATCAGCCCCAGCATTTT
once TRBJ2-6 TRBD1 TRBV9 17 CASSVRGDRAGANVLTF TGTGCCAGCAGCGTAAGGGGGGACAGGGCTGGGGCCAACGTCCTGACTTTC
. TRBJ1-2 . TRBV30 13 CAWSVFWDRGYTF TGTGCCTGGAGTGTATTTTGGGATAGGGGCTACACCTTC
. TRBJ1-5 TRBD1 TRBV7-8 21 CASSLQYQVWGTGKSNQPQHF TGTGCCAGCAGCTTACAATATCAGGTGTGGGGGACAGGGAAGTCAAATCAGCCCCAGCATTTT
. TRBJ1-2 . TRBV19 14 CASSTGGASYGYTF TGTGCCAGTAGCACGGGGGGCGCGTCTTATGGCTACACCTTC